Sequencing of this T cell receptor (beta chain) was carried out in a study of tumor-infiltrating lymphocytes in primary liver carcinoma. This CDR3 has 12 residues. The V gene's germline CDR1 is SQVTM and CDR2 ANQGSEA. V lost 6 bases to trimming and J lost 8 bases, with 16 bases between them. A note on this clonotype: The final CDR3 position lacks the conserved phenylalanine or tryptophan, pointing to a likely read error.

The study co-extracted DNA and RNA from 20-30 mg of unsorted bulk tissue. Making TCR beta cDNA involved 400 to 600 ng total RNA and a constant-region primer. Investigators got TCR beta libraries out of three nested multiplex PCR rounds, done with slightly modified ARM-PCR. It was with TRBV1-TRBV30 forward primers and a C-beta reverse primer that the first two PCR rounds were run, at 10 cycles each. TCRdb reanalysed the multiplex PCR reads using MiXCR and keeps one entry per CDR3 protein. The table has under 45,000 distinct CDR3 sequences, approximately 70% seen once. The sample was liver tumor tissue from sampling region 2. As for subset: tumor region T2, inferior pole. This receptor was obtained from a man aged 40-55 years with primary liver carcinoma and hepatitis B virus infection. This sequence joins TRBV29-1 and TRBJ1-1, with D possibly being TRBD1 (5 bases). CDR3 nucleotide sequence: TGCAGCGTCACCTCAGGGAACATCGAAGCTTTCCTT. Translated, it gives CSVTSGNIEAFL.